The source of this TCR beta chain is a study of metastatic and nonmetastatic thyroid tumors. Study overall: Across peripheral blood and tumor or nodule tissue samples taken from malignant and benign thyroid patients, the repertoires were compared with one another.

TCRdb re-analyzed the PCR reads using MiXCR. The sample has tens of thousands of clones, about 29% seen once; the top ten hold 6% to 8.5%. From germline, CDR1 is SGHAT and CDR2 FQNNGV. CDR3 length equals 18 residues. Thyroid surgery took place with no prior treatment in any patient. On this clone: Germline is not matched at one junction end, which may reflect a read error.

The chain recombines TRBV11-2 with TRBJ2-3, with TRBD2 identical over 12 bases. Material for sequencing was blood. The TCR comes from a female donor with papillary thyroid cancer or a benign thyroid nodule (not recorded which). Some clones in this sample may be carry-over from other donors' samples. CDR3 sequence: CSSSSGLAGPRSTDTQYF. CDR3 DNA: TGTTCCAGCAGCTCCGGACTAGCGGGACCCAGAAGCACAGATACTCAGTATTTT.